This T cell receptor (beta chain) derives from a study of tissue T cells after allogeneic stem cell transplantation. This clone appeared a single time. Here immunoSEQ multiplex PCR was the method, and the copy in TCRdb shows in-frame clones only, minus some. The repertoire holds some 1,800 clones, with more than 75% as singletons. This sequence originates from a male patient between 35 and 75 years old with steroid-refractory graft-versus-host disease after an allogeneic stem cell transplant. Some T cells may trace back to the graft donor. Source: colon tissue, taken at autopsy.

CDR3 amino acids: CASSQDRRTDTQYF. CDR3 in DNA: TGTGCCAGCAGCCAAGATCGACGAACAGATACGCAGTATTTT. J is TRBJ2-3 and V is TRBV4-2, with unresolved D. CDR1 is LGHNA and CDR2 is YNFKEQ in the germline V gene. This CDR3 is built from 14 residues. The ends were cut back, 0 bases at V and 3 bases at J, with 7 bases in the middle.